This TCR beta chain originates from a study of CXCR3-negative and CXCR3-positive naive CD8 T cells. Whole-study context: Cumulative TRB read yield was roughly 140 million, averaging about 1.5 +/- 0.3 million per library. Study outcomes and limitations: Similar TRBV-TRBJ usage was seen in naive cells (both CXCR3-negative and CXCR3-positive), but memory cells differed.

The CDR3 sequence is 16 residues long. Germline assignment: CDR1 KGHDR and CDR2 SFDVKD. The libraries of TRB cDNA were prepared using 5' RACE with UMI labels. With the 5' RACE reads reprocessed, TCRdb shows one record per CDR3 protein and no DNA. Its table records 80,000 to 95,000 distinct CDR3 sequences. Regarding this clonotype: Its target is not known.

The sample taken for sequencing was naive CXCR3- CD8+ T cells from blood. Subset in this sample: CD45RO-CCR7+CD27+CD95- naive CD8+ T cells lacking CXCR3 (TNR3-). The V gene is TRBV24-1, the J gene TRBJ2-4; TCRdb's D call, TRBD1, is unchecked because there is no DNA. This clonotype was obtained from a human donor in good health. Some clones in this sample may be carry-over from other donors' samples. The CDR3 loop is CATSDSRDRGANIQYF.